Given below is one T cell receptor beta chain in context. The sample originates from a study of blood T cell repertoires in COVID-19. Across the whole study: Some COVID-19 samples were acute and others convalescent; all came from the United States, Italy and Spain. Sample material is recorded as cDNA or gDNA derived from T cells, B-cell-depleted T cells, or PBMCs.

CDR1 is MNHEY and CDR2 is SVGAGI in the germline V gene. After removal of 6 bases from V and 3 bases from J, the junction contained 5 bases not matched to a gene. This CDR3 region has 14 residues. Original data processing: Amplification of reference gene primers was used by the study to estimate nucleated cell counts. The method was immunoSEQ multiplex PCR; TCRdb's version includes in-frame clones alone and lacks a portion of them. That table is the source of V, J and clone size, and D and trimming were worked out from the DNA. The data show some 200,000 clones, over 75% seen once. J is TRBJ2-7 and V is TRBV6-5, with 10 nucleotides matching TRBD1. Sequenced material: peripheral blood. The clonotype comes from a middle-aged man with acute or convalescent COVID-19. The CDR3 loop is CASRGDRGIYEQYF. CDR3 coding DNA: TGTGCCAGCAGGGGGGACAGGGGAATCTACGAGCAGTACTTC.